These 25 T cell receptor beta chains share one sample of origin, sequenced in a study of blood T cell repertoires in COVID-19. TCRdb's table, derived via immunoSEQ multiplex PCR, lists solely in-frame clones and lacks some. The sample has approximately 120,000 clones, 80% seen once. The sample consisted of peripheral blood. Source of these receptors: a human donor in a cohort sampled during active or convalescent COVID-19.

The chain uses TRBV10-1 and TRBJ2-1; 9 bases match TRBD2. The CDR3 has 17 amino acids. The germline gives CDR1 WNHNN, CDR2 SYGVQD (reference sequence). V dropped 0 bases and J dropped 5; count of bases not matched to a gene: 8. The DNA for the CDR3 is TGCGCCAGCAGTGAGTCGAAGGATTCTAGCGGGAACAATGAGCAGTTCTTC. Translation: CASSESKDSSGNNEQFF.

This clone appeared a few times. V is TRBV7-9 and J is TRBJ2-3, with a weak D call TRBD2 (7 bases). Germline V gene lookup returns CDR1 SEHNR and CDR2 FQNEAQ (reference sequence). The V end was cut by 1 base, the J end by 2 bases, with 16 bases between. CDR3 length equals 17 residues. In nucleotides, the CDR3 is TGTGCCAGCAGCTTAGGGCGGGGGCCCCTTTCCACAGATACGCAGTATTTT. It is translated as CASSLGRGPLSTDTQYF.

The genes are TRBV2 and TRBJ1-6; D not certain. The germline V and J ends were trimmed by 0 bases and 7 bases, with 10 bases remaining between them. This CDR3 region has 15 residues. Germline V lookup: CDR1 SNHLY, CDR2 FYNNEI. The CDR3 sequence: CASSEALRGNSPLHF. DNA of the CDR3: TGTGCCAGCAGTGAAGCGCTTCGGGGAAATTCACCCCTCCACTTT.

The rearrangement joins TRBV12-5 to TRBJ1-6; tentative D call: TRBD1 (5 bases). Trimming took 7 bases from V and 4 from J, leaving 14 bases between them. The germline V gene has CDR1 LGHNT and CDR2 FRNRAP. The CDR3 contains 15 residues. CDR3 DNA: TGTGCTAGTGTTGGAGGGGAAGGTTATAATTCACCCCTCCACTTT. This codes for CASVGGEGYNSPLHF.

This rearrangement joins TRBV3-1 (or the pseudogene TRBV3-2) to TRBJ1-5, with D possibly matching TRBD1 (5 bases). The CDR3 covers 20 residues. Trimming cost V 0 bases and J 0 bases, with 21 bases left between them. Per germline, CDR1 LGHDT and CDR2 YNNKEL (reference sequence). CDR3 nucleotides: TGTGCCAGCAGCCAAGATTCGTCAGGGTTCCACAATAATAGCAATCAGCCCCAGCATTTT. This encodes CASSQDSSGFHNNSNQPQHF.

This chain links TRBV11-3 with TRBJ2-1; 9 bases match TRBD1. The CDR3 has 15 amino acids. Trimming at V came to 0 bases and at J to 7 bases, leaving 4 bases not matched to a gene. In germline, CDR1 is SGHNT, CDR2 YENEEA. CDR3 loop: CASSLEQGAWNEQFF. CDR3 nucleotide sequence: TGTGCCAGCAGCTTAGAACAGGGGGCGTGGAATGAGCAGTTCTTC.

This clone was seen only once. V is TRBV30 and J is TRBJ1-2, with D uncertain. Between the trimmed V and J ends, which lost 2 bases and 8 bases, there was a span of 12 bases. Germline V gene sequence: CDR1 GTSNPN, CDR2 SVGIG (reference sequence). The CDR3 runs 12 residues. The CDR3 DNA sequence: TGTGCCTGGAGTCCTCGAAGAGGGGGCTACACCTTC. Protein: CAWSPRRGGYTF.

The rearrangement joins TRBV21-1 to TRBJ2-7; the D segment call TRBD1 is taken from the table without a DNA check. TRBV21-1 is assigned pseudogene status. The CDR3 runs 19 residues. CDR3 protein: CASSKFPVGHPIYPYEQYF. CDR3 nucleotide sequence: TGTGCCAGCAGCAAATTCCCCGTGGGACACCCGATTTATCCCTACGAGCAGTACTTC.

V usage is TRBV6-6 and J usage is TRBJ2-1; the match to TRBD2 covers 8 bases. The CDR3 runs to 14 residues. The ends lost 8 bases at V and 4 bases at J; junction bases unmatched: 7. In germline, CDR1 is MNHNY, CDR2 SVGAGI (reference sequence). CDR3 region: CASGSREVYNEQFF. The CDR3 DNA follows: TGTGCCAGCGGATCGCGGGAGGTTTACAATGAGCAGTTCTTC.

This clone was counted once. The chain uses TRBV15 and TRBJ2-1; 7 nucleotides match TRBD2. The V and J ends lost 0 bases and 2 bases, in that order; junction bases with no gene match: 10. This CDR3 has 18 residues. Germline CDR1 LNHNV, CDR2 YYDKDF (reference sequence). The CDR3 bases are TGTGCCACCAGCAGAGATATCCGGGACTACCTTACCTACAATGAGCAGTTCTTC. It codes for CATSRDIRDYLTYNEQFF.

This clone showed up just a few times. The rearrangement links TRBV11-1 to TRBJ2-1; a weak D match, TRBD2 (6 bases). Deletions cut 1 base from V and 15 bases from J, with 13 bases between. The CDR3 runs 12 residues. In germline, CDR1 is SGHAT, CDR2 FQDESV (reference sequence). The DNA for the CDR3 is TGTGCCAGCAGCTTAGAGGGGAGGATGCGGTTCTTC. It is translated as CASSLEGRMRFF. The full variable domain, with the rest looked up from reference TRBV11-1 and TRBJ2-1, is EAEVAQSPRYKITEKSQAVAFWCDPISGHATLYWYRQILGQGPELLVQFQDESVVDDSQLPKDRFSAERLKGVDSTLKIQPAELGDSAMYLCASSLEGRMRFFGPGTRLTVL.

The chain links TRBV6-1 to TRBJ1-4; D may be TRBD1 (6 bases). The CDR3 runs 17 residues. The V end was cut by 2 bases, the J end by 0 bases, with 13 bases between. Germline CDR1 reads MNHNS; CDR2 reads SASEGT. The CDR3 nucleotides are TGTGCCAGCAGTGAATACAGGGTACAGGCAACTAATGAAAAACTGTTTTTT. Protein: CASSEYRVQATNEKLFF.

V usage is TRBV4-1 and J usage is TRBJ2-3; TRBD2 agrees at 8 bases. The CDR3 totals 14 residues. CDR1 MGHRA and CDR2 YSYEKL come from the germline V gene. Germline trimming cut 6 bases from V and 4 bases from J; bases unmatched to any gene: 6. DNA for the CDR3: TGCGCCAGCAGATTTGCGGGGGGTGCAGATACGCAGTATTTT. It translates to CASRFAGGADTQYF.

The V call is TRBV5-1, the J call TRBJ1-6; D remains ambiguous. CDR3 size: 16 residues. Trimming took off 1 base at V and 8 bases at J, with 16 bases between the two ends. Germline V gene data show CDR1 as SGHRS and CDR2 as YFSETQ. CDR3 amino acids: CASSLSFRVPDSPLHF. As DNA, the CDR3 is TGCGCCAGCAGCTTGAGTTTTCGGGTTCCAGATTCACCCCTCCACTTT.

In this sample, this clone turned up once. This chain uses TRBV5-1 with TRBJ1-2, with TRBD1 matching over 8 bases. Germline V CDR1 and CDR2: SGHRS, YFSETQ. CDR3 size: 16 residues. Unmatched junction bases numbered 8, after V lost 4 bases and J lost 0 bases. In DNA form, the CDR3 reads TGCGCCAGCAGCAGGGGGGGACAGGATACTAACTATGGCTACACCTTC. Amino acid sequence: CASSRGGQDTNYGYTF.

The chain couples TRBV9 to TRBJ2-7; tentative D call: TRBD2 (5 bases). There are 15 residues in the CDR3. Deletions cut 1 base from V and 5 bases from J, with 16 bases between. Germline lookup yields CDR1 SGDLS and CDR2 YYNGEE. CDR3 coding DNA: TGTGCCAGCAGCGTAATGCCGGGGTCCGGGGACGAGCAGTACTTC. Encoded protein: CASSVMPGSGDEQYF. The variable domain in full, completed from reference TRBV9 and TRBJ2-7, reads DSGVTQTPKHLITATGQRVTLRCSPRSGDLSVYWYQQSLDQGLQFLIQYYNGEERAKGNILERFSAQQFPDLHSELNLSSLELGDSALYFCASSVMPGSGDEQYFGPGTRLTVT.

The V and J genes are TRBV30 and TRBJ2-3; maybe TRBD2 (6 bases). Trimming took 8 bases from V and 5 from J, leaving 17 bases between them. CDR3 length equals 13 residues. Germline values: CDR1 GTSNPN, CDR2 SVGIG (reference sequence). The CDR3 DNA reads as TGTGCCACGGTACGGGAGAACTTAGATACGCAGTATTTT. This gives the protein CATVRENLDTQYF.

This CDR3 is CASSLDSPGSGNTIYF. In DNA, the CDR3 is TGTGCCAGCAGCTTAGATTCACCGGGCTCTGGAAACACCATATATTTT. The J gene is TRBJ1-3, the V gene TRBV11-2, with unresolved D. CDR1 and CDR2 (germline): SGHAT, FQNNGV. The CDR3 covers 16 residues. V lost 0 bases, J lost 0 bases, and 9 bases lay in between. Together with reference TRBV11-2 and TRBJ1-3, the CDR3 gives the full variable domain: EAGVAQSPRYKIIEKRQSVAFWCNPISGHATLYWYQQILGQGPKLLIQFQNNGVVDDSQLPKDRFSAERLKGVDSTLKIQPAKLEDSAVYLCASSLDSPGSGNTIYFGEGSWLTVV.

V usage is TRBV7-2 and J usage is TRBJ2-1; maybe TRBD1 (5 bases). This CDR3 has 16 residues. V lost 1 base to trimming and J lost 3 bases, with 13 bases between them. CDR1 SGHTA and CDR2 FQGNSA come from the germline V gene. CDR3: CASSLDRGRGYNEQFF. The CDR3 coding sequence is TGTGCCAGCAGCTTAGATAGGGGAAGAGGCTACAATGAGCAGTTCTTC.

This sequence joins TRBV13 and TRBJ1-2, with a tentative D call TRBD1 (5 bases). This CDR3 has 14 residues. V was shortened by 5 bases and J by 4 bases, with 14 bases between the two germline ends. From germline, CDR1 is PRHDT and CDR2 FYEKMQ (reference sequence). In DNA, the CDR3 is TGTGCCAGCAGCAGAAACGGACAAAGCTATGGCTACACCTTC. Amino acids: CASSRNGQSYGYTF. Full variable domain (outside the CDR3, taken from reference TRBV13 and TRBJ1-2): AAGVIQSPRHLIKEKRETATLKCYPIPRHDTVYWYQQGPGQDPQFLISFYEKMQSDKGSIPDRFSAQQFSDYHSELNMSSLELGDSALYFCASSRNGQSYGYTFGSGTRLTVV.

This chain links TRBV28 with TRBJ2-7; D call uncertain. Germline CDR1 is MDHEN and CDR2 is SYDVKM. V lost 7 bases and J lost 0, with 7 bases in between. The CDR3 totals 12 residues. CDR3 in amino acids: CASTSSSYEQYF. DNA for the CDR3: TGTGCCAGCACATCGAGCTCCTACGAGCAGTACTTC.

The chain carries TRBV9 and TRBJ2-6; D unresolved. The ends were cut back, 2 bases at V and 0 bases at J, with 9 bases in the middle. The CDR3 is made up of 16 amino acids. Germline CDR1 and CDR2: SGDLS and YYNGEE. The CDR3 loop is CASSVDRHSGANVLTF. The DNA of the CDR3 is TGTGCCAGCAGCGTGGATCGACACTCTGGGGCCAACGTCCTGACTTTC.

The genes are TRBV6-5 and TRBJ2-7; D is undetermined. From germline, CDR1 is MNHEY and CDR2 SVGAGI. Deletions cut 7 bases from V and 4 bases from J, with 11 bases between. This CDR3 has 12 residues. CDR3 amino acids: CASTFRVYEQYF. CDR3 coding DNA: TGTGCCAGCACGTTCCGGGTTTACGAGCAGTACTTC.

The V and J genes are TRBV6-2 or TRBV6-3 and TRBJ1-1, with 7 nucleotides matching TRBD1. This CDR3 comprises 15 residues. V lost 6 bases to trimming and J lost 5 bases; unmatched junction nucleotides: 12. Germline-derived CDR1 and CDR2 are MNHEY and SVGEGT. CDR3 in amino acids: CASSRNIQQGTEAFF. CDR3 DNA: TGTGCCAGCAGCAGGAACATACAACAGGGGACTGAAGCTTTCTTT.

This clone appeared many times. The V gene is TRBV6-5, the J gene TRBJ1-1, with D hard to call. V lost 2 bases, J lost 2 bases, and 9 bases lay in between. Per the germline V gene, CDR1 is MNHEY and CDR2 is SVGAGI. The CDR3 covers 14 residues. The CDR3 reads CASSYAPSNTEAFF. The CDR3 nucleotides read TGTGCCAGCAGTTACGCGCCGTCCAACACTGAAGCTTTCTTT.